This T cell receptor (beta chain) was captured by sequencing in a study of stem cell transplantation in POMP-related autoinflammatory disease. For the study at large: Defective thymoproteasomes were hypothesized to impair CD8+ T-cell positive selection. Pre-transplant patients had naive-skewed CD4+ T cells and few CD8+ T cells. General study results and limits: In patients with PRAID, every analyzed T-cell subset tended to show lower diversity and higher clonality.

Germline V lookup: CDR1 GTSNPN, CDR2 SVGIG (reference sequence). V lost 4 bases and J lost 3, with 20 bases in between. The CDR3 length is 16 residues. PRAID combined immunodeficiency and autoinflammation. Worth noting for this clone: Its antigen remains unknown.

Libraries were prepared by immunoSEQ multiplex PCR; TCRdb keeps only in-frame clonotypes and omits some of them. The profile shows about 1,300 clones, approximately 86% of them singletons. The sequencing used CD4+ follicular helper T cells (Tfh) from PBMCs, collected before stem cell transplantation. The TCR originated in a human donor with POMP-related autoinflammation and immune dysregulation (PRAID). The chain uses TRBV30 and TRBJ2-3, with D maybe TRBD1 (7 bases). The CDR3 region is CAWTVGGGSGTDTQYF. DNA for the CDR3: TGTGCCTGGACCGTAGGAGGGGGCAGTGGTACAGATACGCAGTATTTT.